The TCR beta chain under discussion was sequenced for a study of CXCR3-negative and CXCR3-positive naive CD8 T cells. Study-wide points: Similar TRBV-TRBJ usage characterized naive CXCR3-negative and CXCR3-positive cells; memory cells differed. Whereas both naive subsets had comparably high diversity, memory CD8+ cells had much lower diversity. TRB CDR3s of CXCR3-positive naive cells were more hydrophobic than those of CXCR3-negative naive cells.

TRB cDNA was prepared as libraries by UMI-labeled 5' RACE. TCRdb re-called the 5' RACE reads, yielding one record per CDR3 amino acid sequence without DNA. Here the sample table reports 100,000 to 150,000 distinct CDR3 sequences. Germline CDR1 is SGHKS and CDR2 is YYEKEE (reference sequence). The CDR3 contains 16 residues. As to this clonotype: Its target is unknown.

Every individual CD8+ T cell subset underwent sorting in triplicate at around 300,000 cells apiece. Sequenced material: naive CXCR3- CD8+ T cells from blood. Documented subset: CD45RO-CCR7+CD27+CD95- naive CD8+ T cells lacking CXCR3 (TNR3-). The source of this sequence is a human donor in good health. Some clones in this sample may be carry-over from other donors' samples. The chain employs TRBV5-5 and TRBJ2-4; TCRdb gives TRBD1 as the D gene, but with no DNA this cannot be confirmed. CDR3 loop: CASSLGHPGARNIQYF.